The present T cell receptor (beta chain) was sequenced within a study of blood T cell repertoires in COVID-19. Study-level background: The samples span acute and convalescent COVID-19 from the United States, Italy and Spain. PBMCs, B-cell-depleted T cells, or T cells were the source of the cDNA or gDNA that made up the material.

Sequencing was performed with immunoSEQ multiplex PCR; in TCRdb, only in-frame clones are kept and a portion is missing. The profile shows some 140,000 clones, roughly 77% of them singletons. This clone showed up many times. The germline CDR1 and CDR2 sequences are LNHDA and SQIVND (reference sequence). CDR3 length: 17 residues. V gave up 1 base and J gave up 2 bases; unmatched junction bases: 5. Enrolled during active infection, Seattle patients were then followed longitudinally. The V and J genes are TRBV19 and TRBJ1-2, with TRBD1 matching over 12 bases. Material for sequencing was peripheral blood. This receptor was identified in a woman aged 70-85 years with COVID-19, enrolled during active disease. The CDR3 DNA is TGTGCCAGTAGTATAGCCCCGGGACAGGGGGCAAACTATGGCTACACCTTC. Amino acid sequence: CASSIAPGQGANYGYTF. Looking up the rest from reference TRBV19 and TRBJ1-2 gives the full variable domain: DGGITQSPKYLFRKEGQNVTLSCEQNLNHDAMYWYRQDPGQGLRLIYYSQIVNDFQKGDIAEGYSVSREKKESFPLTVTSAQKNPTAFYLCASSIAPGQGANYGYTFGSGTRLTVV.